The clone carrying this T cell receptor (beta chain) occurred a few times. The DNA is left out, because the CDR3 cannot be placed on it with certainty; the CDR3 is given as TCRdb lists it. TCRdb used MiXCR to reprocess the 5' RACE reads, holding one entry per CDR3 protein. Of roughly 190,000 distinct CDR3 sequences listed, about a sixth are singletons. This record comes from a study of identical twins. Looked up from germline, CDR1 is SQVTM and CDR2 is ANQGSEA. Ends included, the CDR3 has 14 residues. These same records also appear under a second study, on T cells expressing NK-cell markers. That paper adds: It remained uncertain whether the expanded NKG2C+ T cell clones were specific for HCMV antigens.

This sequence joins TRBV29-1 and TRBJ2-5; the tabulated D call, TRBD2, remains unverified against the DNA. The receptor was derived from a woman younger than 30 in good health. The sample was CD8+ T cells sorted from blood. The CDR3 loop is CSVVFLRGEETQYF.